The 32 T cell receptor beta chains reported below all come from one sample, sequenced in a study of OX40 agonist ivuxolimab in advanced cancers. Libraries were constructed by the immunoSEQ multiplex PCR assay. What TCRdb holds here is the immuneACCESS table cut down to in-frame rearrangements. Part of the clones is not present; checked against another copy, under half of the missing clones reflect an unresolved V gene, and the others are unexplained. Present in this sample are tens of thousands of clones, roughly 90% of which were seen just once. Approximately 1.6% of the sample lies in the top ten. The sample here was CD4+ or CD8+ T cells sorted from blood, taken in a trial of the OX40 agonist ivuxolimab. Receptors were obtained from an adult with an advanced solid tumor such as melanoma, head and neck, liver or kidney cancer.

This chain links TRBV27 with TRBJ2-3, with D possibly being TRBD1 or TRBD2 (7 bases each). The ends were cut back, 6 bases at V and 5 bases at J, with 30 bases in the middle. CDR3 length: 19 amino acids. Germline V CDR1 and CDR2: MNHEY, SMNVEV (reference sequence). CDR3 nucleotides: TGTGCCAGCAGCCCAAACAGCAGGGGGGGAGGGATAGCAGGAGATACGCAGTATTTT. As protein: CASSPNSRGGGIAGDTQYF.

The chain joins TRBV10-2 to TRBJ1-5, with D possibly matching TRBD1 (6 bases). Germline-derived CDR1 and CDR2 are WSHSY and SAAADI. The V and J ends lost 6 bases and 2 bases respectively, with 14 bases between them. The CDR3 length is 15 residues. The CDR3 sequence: CASSRGTWGNQPQHF. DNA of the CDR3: TGCGCCAGCAGCCGAGGGACATGGGGCAATCAGCCCCAGCATTTT.

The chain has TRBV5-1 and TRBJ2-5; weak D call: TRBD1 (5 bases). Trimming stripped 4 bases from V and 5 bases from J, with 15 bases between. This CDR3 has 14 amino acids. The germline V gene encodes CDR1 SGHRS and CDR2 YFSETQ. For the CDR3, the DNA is TGCGCCAGCAGCCCCGGCGGCAGGGCGGAGACCCAGTACTTC. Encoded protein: CASSPGGRAETQYF.

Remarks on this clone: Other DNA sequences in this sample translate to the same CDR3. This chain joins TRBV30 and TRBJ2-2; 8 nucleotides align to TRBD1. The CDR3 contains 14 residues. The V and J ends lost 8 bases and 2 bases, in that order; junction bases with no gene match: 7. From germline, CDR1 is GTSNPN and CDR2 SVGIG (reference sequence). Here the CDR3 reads CARGGQGNTGELFF. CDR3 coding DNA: TGTGCCCGGGGAGGACAGGGTAACACCGGGGAGCTGTTTTTT.

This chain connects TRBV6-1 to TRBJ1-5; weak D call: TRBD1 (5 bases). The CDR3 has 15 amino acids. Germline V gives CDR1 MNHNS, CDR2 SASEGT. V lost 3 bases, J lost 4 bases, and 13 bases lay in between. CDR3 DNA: TGTGCCAGCAGTGACTGGCCTGGGGGGAATCAGCCCCAGCATTTT. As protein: CASSDWPGGNQPQHF.

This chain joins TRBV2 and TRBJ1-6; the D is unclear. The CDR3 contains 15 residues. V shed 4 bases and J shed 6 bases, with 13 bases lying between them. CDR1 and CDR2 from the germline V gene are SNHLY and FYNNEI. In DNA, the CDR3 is TGTGCCAGCAGTGTACGGGAATCCGGTAATTCACCCCTCCACTTT. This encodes CASSVRESGNSPLHF.

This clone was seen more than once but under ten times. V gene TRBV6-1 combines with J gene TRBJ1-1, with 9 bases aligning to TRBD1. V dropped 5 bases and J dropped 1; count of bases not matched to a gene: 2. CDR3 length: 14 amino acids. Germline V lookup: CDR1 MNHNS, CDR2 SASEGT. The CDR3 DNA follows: TGTGCCAGCAGTACGACAGGGGGGAACACTGAAGCTTTCTTT. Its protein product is CASSTTGGNTEAFF.

CDR3 sequence: CASSLGSNYGYTF. As DNA, the CDR3 is TGTGCCAGCAGTTTAGGGTCTAACTATGGCTACACCTTC. V gene TRBV6-1 combines with J gene TRBJ1-2; unclear D gene. The germline V gene has CDR1 MNHNS and CDR2 SASEGT. V was shortened by 5 bases and J by 0 bases, with 7 bases between the two germline ends. The CDR3 loop spans 13 amino acids.

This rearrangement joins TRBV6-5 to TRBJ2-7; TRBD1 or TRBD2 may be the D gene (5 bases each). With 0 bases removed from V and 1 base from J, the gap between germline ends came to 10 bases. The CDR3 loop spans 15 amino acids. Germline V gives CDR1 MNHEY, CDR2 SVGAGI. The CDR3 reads CASSYSGDGSYEQYF. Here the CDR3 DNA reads TGTGCCAGCAGTTACTCCGGGGACGGTTCCTACGAGCAGTACTTC.

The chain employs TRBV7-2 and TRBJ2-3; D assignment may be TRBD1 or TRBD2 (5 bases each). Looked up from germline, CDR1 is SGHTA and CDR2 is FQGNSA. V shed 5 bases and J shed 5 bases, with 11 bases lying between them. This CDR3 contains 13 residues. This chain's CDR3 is CASSPGTGDTQYF. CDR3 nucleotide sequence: TGTGCCAGCAGCCCAGGGACGGGAGATACGCAGTATTTT.

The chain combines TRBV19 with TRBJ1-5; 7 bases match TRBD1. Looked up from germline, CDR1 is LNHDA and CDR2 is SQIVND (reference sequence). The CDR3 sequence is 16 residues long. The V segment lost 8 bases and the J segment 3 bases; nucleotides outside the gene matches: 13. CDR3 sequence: CASGEGAGRVNQPQHF. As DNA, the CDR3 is TGTGCCAGTGGTGAGGGGGCAGGGCGGGTCAATCAGCCCCAGCATTTT.

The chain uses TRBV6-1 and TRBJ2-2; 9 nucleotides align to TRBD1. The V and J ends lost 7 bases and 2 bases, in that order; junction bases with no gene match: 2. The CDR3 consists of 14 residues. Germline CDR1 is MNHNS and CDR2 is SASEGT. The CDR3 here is CASKDRGNTGELFF. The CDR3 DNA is TGTGCCAGCAAGGACAGGGGAAACACCGGGGAGCTGTTTTTT.

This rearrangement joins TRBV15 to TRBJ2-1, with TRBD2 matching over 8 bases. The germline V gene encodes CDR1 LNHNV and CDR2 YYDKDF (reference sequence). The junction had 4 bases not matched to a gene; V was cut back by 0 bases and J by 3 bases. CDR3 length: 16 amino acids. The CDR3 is CATSRDMGLGYNEQFF. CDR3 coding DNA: TGTGCCACCAGCAGAGATATGGGACTAGGCTACAATGAGCAGTTCTTC.

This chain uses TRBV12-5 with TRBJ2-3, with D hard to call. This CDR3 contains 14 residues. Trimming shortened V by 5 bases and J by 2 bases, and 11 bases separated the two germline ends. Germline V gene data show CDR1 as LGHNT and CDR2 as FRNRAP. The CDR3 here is CASGRSNPTDTQYF. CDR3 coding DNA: TGTGCTAGTGGTCGGTCCAATCCCACAGATACGCAGTATTTT.

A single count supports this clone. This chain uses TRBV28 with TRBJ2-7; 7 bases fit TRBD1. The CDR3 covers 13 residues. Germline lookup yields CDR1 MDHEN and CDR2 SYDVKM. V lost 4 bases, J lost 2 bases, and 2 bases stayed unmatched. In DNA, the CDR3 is TGTGCCAGCAGTTGGACAGGAGCCTACGAGCAGTACTTC. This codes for CASSWTGAYEQYF.

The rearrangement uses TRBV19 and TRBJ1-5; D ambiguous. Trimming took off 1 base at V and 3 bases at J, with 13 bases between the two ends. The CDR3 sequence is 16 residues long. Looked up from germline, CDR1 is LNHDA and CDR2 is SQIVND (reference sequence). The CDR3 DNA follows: TGTGCCAGTAGTATAGGTTTAGTGGTTCTCAATCAGCCCCAGCATTTT. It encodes CASSIGLVVLNQPQHF.

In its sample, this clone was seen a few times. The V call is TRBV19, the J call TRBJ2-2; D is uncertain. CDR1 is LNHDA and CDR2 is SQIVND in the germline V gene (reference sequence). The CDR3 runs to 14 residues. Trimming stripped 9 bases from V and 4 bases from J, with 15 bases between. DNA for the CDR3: TGTGCCAGCTCAGACTGGCTCGGCACCGGGGAGCTGTTTTTT. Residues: CASSDWLGTGELFF. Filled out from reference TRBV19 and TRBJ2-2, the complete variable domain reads DGGITQSPKYLFRKEGQNVTLSCEQNLNHDAMYWYRQDPGQGLRLIYYSQIVNDFQKGDIAEGYSVSREKKESFPLTVTSAQKNPTAFYLCASSDWLGTGELFFGEGSRLTVL.

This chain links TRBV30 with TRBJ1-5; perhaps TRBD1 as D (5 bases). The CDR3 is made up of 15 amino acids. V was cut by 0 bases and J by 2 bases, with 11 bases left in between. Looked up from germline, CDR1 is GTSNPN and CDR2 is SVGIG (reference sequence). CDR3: CAWSVNLGGNQPQHF. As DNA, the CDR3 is TGTGCCTGGAGTGTAAATTTGGGGGGCAATCAGCCCCAGCATTTT.

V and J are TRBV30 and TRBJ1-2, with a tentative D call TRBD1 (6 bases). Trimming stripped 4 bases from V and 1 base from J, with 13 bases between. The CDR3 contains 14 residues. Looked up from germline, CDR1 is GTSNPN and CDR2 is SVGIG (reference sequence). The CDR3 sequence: CAWTGTPFNYGYTF. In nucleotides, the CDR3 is TGTGCCTGGACCGGGACACCCTTTAACTATGGCTACACCTTC.

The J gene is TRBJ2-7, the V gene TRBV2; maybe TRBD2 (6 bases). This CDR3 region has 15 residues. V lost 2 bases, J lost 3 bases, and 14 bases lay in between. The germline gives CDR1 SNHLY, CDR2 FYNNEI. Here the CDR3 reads CASSELGGSLYEQYF. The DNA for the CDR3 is TGTGCCAGCAGTGAACTGGGGGGATCCCTCTACGAGCAGTACTTC.

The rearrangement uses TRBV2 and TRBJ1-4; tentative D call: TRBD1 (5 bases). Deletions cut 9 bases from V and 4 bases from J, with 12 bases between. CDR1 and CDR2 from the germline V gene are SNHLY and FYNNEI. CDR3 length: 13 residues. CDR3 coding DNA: TGTGCCAGTCACCGGGACCATAATGAAAAACTGTTTTTT. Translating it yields CASHRDHNEKLFF.

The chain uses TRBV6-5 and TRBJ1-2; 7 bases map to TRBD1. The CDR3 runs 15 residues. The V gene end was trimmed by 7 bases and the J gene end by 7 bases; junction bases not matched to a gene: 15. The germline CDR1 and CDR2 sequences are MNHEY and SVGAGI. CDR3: CASNQDRAAGSGYTF. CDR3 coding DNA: TGTGCCAGCAATCAAGACAGGGCAGCTGGGAGTGGCTACACCTTC.

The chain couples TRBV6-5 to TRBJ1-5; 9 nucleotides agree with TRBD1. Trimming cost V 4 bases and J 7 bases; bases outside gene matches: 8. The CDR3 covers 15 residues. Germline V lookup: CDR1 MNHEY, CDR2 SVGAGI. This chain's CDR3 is CASSFGTGRDQPQHF. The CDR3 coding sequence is TGTGCCAGCAGTTTCGGGACAGGGAGAGACCAGCCCCAGCATTTT.

CDR3 DNA: TGCGCCAGCAGGCCCGACAGGGCGGAGCAGTACTTC. Encoded protein: CASRPDRAEQYF. The gene calls are TRBV5-1 and TRBJ2-7, with 7 positions matching TRBD1. CDR1 is SGHRS and CDR2 is YFSETQ in the germline V gene. J was trimmed by 7 bases and V by 5 bases; bases with no gene match: 6. The CDR3 covers 12 residues.

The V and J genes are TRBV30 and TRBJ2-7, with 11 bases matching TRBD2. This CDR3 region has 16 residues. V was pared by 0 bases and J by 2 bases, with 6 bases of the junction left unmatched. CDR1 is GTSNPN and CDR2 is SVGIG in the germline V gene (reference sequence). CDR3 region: CAWSVPGLAVPYEQYF. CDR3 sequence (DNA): TGTGCCTGGAGTGTACCGGGACTAGCGGTACCCTACGAGCAGTACTTC.

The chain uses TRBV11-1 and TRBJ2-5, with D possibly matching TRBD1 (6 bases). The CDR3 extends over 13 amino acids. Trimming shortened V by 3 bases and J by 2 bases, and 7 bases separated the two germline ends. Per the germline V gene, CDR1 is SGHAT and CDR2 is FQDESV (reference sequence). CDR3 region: CASSFGQQETQYF. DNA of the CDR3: TGTGCCAGCAGCTTCGGACAGCAAGAGACCCAGTACTTC.

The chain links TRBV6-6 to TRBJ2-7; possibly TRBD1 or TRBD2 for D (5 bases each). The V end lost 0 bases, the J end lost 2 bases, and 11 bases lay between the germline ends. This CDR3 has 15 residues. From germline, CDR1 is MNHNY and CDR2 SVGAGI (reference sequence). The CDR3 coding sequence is TGTGCCAGCAGTTACTCCGGGACCCCTACCTACGAGCAGTACTTC. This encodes CASSYSGTPTYEQYF.

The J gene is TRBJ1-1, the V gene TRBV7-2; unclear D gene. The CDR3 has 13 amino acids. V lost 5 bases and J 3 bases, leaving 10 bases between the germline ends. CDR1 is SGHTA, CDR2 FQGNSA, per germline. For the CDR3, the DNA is TGTGCCAGCAGCGAGAGGGTGGACACTGAAGCTTTCTTT. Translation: CASSERVDTEAFF.

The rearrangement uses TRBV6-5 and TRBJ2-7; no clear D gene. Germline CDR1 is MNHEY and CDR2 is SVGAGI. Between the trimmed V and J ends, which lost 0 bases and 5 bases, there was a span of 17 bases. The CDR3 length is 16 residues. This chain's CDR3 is CASSYSSSGLVHEQYF. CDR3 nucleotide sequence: TGTGCCAGCAGTTACTCCTCCTCCGGGTTAGTCCACGAGCAGTACTTC.

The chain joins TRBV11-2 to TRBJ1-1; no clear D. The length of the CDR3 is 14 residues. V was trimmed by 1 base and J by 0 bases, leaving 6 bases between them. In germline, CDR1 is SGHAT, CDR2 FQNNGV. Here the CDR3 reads CASSLVLLNTEAFF. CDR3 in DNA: TGTGCCAGCAGCTTAGTTTTACTGAACACTGAAGCTTTCTTT.

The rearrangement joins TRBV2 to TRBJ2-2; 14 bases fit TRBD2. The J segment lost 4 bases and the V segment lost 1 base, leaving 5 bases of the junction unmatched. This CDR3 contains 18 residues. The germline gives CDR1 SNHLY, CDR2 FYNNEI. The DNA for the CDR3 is TGTGCCAGCAGTGAAGGACTAGCGGGAGGGCCTGGCACCGGGGAGCTGTTTTTT. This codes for CASSEGLAGGPGTGELFF.

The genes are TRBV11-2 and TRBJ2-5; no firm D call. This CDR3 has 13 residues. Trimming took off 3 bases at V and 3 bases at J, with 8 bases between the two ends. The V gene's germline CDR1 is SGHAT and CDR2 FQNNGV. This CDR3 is CASSFVEKETQYF. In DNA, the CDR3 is TGTGCCAGCAGCTTCGTGGAGAAAGAGACCCAGTACTTC.